The clone carrying this TCR beta chain turned up a few times. This CDR3 region has 16 residues. J lost 4 bases, V lost 3 bases, and 7 bases had no gene match. Looked up from germline, CDR1 is DFQATT and CDR2 is SNEGSKA (reference sequence). Each CDR3 protein gets one entry after TCRdb re-called the 5' RACE reads with MiXCR. The sample yields fewer than 80,000 distinct CDR3 sequences, around a fifth seen once. Memory CD4+ cells were defined as CD4+CD45RO+CD25-. J is TRBJ2-1 and V is TRBV20-1, with TRBD2 matching over 12 bases. The sequence came from a female donor with breast cancer. Sequenced: memory CD4+ T cells sorted from a lymph node. Regarding subset: memory CD4+ T cells, CD4+CD45RO+CD25-. CDR3 in DNA: TGCAGTGCTAGTAAACTAGCGGGAGGCCCATACAATGAGCAGTTCTTC. This codes for CSASKLAGGPYNEQFF.